This TCR beta chain was found in a study of shared clonotypes between healthy human individuals. Study in general: For every donor, three CD4 naive, three CD4 memory, two CD8 naive and one CD8 memory plates were used. Study-wide points: Relative to clonotypes present in all four donors, those not shared had lower generation probabilities. Estimated clonotype richness was generally higher in naive than memory subsets.

The CDR3 covers 16 residues. V lost 1 base, J lost 6 bases, and 19 bases lay in between. Germline V CDR1 and CDR2: SGHTA, FQGNSA. Every subset's genomic DNA went evenly onto several immunoSEQ plates. Method: immunoSEQ multiplex PCR; TCRdb's copy keeps in-frame clones and lacks some. The sample lists more than 1.2 million clones, approximately 98.5% occurring once. A remark on this clone: The antigen remains unidentified.

The specimen was naive CD4+ T cells sorted from blood. Subset here: CD45RA+ positively selected. The chain links TRBV7-2 to TRBJ2-7, with D perhaps being TRBD1 or TRBD2 (5 bases each). The TCR was taken from a man aged 30 to 39 in good health. Here the CDR3 reads CASSLEGPLLRSEQYF. The CDR3 DNA is TGTGCCAGCAGCTTAGAGGGACCCCTACTACGCAGCGAGCAGTACTTC. Based on the CDR3 plus reference TRBV7-2 and TRBJ2-7, the full variable domain is GAGVSQSPSNKVTEKGKDVELRCDPISGHTALYWYRQSLGQGLEFLIYFQGNSAPDKSGLPSDRFSAERTGGSVSTLTIQRTQQEDSAVYLCASSLEGPLLRSEQYFGPGTRLTVT.